This T cell receptor beta chain came from a study of T cell changes during pregnancy in multiple sclerosis. This clone occurred once. Method: immunoSEQ multiplex PCR; TCRdb's copy keeps in-frame clones and lacks some. Of around 100,000 clones in the sample, roughly 90% are singletons; the top ten hold 1.9%. The CDR3 totals 23 residues. Germline values: CDR1 PRHDT, CDR2 FYEKMQ (reference sequence). The J segment lost 3 bases and the V segment lost 5 bases, leaving 28 bases of the junction unmatched. The input for sequencing was peripheral blood, taken after pregnancy. The TCR was taken from a female donor with multiple sclerosis, enrolled in a pregnancy study. V usage is TRBV13 and J usage is TRBJ2-2; 9 nucleotides align to TRBD1. The CDR3 DNA reads TGTGCCAGCAGCCCCATCTTGACAGGGGGGATGAAAGTAAGGAAGTGGGACACCGGGGAGCTGTTTTTT. Encoded protein: CASSPILTGGMKVRKWDTGELFF.